This T cell receptor (beta chain) was identified during a study of shared clonotypes between healthy human individuals. V was cut by 5 bases and J by 2 bases, with 9 bases left in between. CDR1 is SNHLY and CDR2 is FYNNEI in the germline V gene. There are 14 residues in the CDR3. Profiled with immunoSEQ multiplex PCR; TCRdb holds only in-frame clones, not every one. Among about 2 million clones listed, roughly 94% were seen once. With respect to this clone: Its antigen is not identified.

General study points: Donor scarcity curtailed the genetic and exposure-history diversity represented herein. Clonotypes which were not shared had lower generation probabilities than clonotypes that all four donors shared. Sharing across several donors was seen in around 5.1% of naive CD4 clonotypes.

This chain joins TRBV2 and TRBJ2-2; the D is unclear. The TCR comes from a man aged 18 to 30 in good health. The specimen sequenced was naive CD4+ T cells sorted from blood. As to subset: CD45RA+ positively selected. CDR3 nucleotide sequence: TGTGCCAGCAGTCCAGACACAAACACCGGGGAGCTGTTTTTT. The encoded protein is CASSPDTNTGELFF.